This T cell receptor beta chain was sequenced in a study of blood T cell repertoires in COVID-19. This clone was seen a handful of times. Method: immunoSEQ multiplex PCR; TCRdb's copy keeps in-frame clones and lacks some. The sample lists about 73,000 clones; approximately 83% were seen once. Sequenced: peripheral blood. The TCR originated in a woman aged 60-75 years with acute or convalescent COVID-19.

CDR3 region: CASSPGQIGGYTF. The CDR3 DNA reads as TGTGCCAGCAGTCCAGGACAGATAGGTGGCTACACCTTC. The chain combines TRBV12-3 or TRBV12-4 with TRBJ1-2; weak D call: TRBD1 (6 bases). The germline V and J ends were trimmed by 5 bases and 7 bases, with 14 bases remaining between them. The CDR3 totals 13 residues.